Below, 26 T cell receptor beta chains from the same sample are listed, as sequenced in a study of blood T cell repertoires in COVID-19. The assay was immunoSEQ multiplex PCR, and TCRdb's table has in-frame clones only and misses some. The sample has around 240,000 clones; around 89% are singletons. The sample was PBMCs or T cells enriched from blood (not recorded which). These receptors were taken from a man aged 50-59 years who had been exposed to COVID-19.

The J gene is TRBJ2-5, the V gene TRBV5-6; TRBD1 matches at 10 bases. V shed 2 bases and J 5 bases; nucleotides not matched to a gene: 6. Looked up from germline, CDR1 is SGHDT and CDR2 is YYEEEE. This CDR3 is built from 15 residues. This chain's CDR3 is CASSLATGGRETQYF. The DNA of the CDR3 is TGTGCCAGCAGCTTAGCGACAGGGGGCAGGGAGACCCAGTACTTC.

V and J are TRBV27 and TRBJ2-1; D is perhaps TRBD2 (5 bases). The CDR3 is made up of 11 amino acids. The V gene's germline CDR1 is MNHEY and CDR2 SMNVEV (reference sequence). The ends were cut back, 6 bases at V and 9 bases at J, with 9 bases in the middle. For the CDR3, the DNA is TGTGCCAGCAGACTAGGGCCTGAGCAGTTCTTC. Its protein is CASRLGPEQFF.

V and J are TRBV21-1 and TRBJ2-1; the DNA was not compared with TRBD2, the D call given in the table. TRBV21-1 is annotated as a pseudogene. The length of the CDR3 is 19 residues. The CDR3 sequence: CASSNSSVGLAGGPGEQFF. Here the CDR3 DNA reads TGTGCCAGCAGCAACTCATCAGTGGGACTAGCGGGAGGGCCGGGTGAGCAGTTCTTC.

V is TRBV5-1 and J is TRBJ2-5, with D tentatively TRBD2 (6 bases). The CDR3 consists of 17 residues. The V gene lost 3 bases and the J gene lost 0 bases, with 18 bases spanning the gap. Germline CDR1 SGHRS, CDR2 YFSETQ. The CDR3 spells CASSSNPGGLNQETQYF. The CDR3 DNA reads TGCGCCAGCAGCTCGAACCCCGGGGGACTGAACCAAGAGACCCAGTACTTC.

The chain's CDR3 is CASSVDGSNQPQHF. In DNA form, the CDR3 reads TGCGCCAGCAGCGTGGACGGGAGCAATCAGCCCCAGCATTTT. The rearrangement uses TRBV5-1 and TRBJ1-5; no clear D gene. Germline loops: CDR1 SGHRS, CDR2 YFSETQ. This CDR3 has 14 amino acids. V lost 4 bases to trimming and J lost 1 base, with 9 bases between them. Together with reference TRBV5-1 and TRBJ1-5, the CDR3 gives the full variable domain: KAGVTQTPRYLIKTRGQQVTLSCSPISGHRSVSWYQQTPGQGLQFLFEYFSETQRNKGNFPGRFSGRQFSNSRSEMNVSTLELGDSALYLCASSVDGSNQPQHFGDGTRLSIL.

V usage is TRBV19 and J usage is TRBJ1-5; no firm D call. This CDR3 has 15 residues. With 5 bases removed from V and 1 base from J, the gap between germline ends came to 12 bases. Germline V gene sequence: CDR1 LNHDA, CDR2 SQIVND (reference sequence). CDR3 coding DNA: TGTGCCAGTAGTCGGGCGGGGAGCAGCAATCAGCCCCAGCATTTT. Translation gives CASSRAGSSNQPQHF.

This sequence joins TRBV5-1 and TRBJ2-5; 9 nucleotides match TRBD2. V lost 0 bases and J lost 4; bases outside the gene matches: 7. Germline-derived CDR1 and CDR2 are SGHRS and YFSETQ. The CDR3 sequence is 16 residues long. The CDR3 loop reads CASSLGVSGRGETQYF. The CDR3 DNA reads TGCGCCAGCAGCTTGGGGGTTAGCGGGAGAGGAGAGACCCAGTACTTC.

This chain connects TRBV6-6 to TRBJ1-6, with 10 bases fitting TRBD1. The germline V gene encodes CDR1 MNHNY and CDR2 SVGAGI (reference sequence). V was clipped by 6 bases and J by 1 base; unmatched bases: 3. This CDR3 is built from 16 residues. CDR3 sequence (DNA): TGTGCCAGCAGACAGGACAGGGGGTCCTATAATTCACCCCTCCACTTT. Translated, it gives CASRQDRGSYNSPLHF.

The rearrangement uses TRBV6-5 and TRBJ2-1, with TRBD2 identical over 11 bases. The CDR3 is made up of 14 amino acids. The junction had 2 bases not matched to a gene; V was cut back by 6 bases and J by 4 bases. Germline V gene sequence: CDR1 MNHEY, CDR2 SVGAGI. As DNA, the CDR3 is TGTGCCAGCAGAGGGACTAGCGGATACAATGAGCAGTTCTTC. Its translation: CASRGTSGYNEQFF.

V is TRBV7-9 and J is TRBJ2-1; D possibly corresponds to TRBD1 (6 bases). Germline V gene lookup returns CDR1 SEHNR and CDR2 FQNEAQ (reference sequence). V was trimmed by 2 bases and J by 8 bases, leaving 16 bases between them. The CDR3 loop spans 15 amino acids. This chain's CDR3 is CASSLNYRAQDEQFF. The CDR3 DNA follows: TGTGCCAGCAGCTTAAACTACAGGGCACAGGATGAGCAGTTCTTC.

J is TRBJ1-1 and V is TRBV19; 9 nucleotides line up with TRBD1. The CDR3 contains 14 residues. V lost 5 bases, J lost 5 bases, and 6 bases stayed unmatched. CDR1 LNHDA and CDR2 SQIVND come from the germline V gene (reference sequence). CDR3 in amino acids: CASSFRDRVTEAFF. CDR3 nucleotides: TGTGCCAGTAGTTTCCGGGACAGGGTAACTGAAGCTTTCTTT.

This sequence joins TRBV18 and TRBJ2-3, with 7 bases lining up with TRBD1. CDR3 length equals 16 residues. The ends lost 1 base at V and 2 bases at J; junction bases unmatched: 6. Looked up from germline, CDR1 is KGHSH and CDR2 is LQKENI. Here the CDR3 DNA reads TGTGCCAGCTCACCACTCTCAGGGGGTAACACAGATACGCAGTATTTT. Translated, it gives CASSPLSGGNTDTQYF.

The rearrangement joins TRBV18 to TRBJ2-2, with 10 bases fitting TRBD2. The germline CDR1 and CDR2 sequences are KGHSH and LQKENI. The V gene end was trimmed by 1 base and the J gene end by 5 bases; junction bases not matched to a gene: 4. This CDR3 spans 16 amino acids. CDR3 sequence reads: CASSPRLAGVTGELFF. In nucleotides, the CDR3 is TGTGCCAGCTCACCACGGCTAGCGGGAGTAACCGGGGAGCTGTTTTTT.

The chain is built from TRBV3-1 (or the pseudogene TRBV3-2) and TRBJ1-2; 10 bases fit TRBD1. After removal of 4 bases from V and 7 bases from J, the junction contained 6 bases not matched to a gene. The CDR3 sequence is 14 residues long. CDR1 is LGHDT and CDR2 is YNNKEL in the germline V gene (reference sequence). The CDR3 here is CASSLRTGGSGYTF. In nucleotides, the CDR3 is TGTGCCAGCAGCCTCCGGACAGGGGGAAGTGGCTACACCTTC.

The gene calls are TRBV6-6 and TRBJ1-4; D unresolved. Germline V gives CDR1 MNHNY, CDR2 SVGAGI (reference sequence). Trimming took off 4 bases at V and 0 bases at J, with 12 bases between the two ends. The CDR3 loop spans 16 amino acids. In DNA, the CDR3 is TGTGCCAGCAGTTCACCTGGGCCTTCAACTAATGAAAAACTGTTTTTT. Its translation is CASSSPGPSTNEKLFF.

The chain has TRBV12-3 or TRBV12-4 and TRBJ1-1, with D hard to call. The V end lost 2 bases, the J end lost 3 bases, and 7 bases lay between the germline ends. The CDR3 has 13 amino acids. CDR3 nucleotide sequence: TGTGCCAGCAGTTTAAGGGAGGACACTGAAGCTTTCTTT. This sequence encodes CASSLREDTEAFF.

J is TRBJ1-1 and V is TRBV6-5, with unresolved D. V lost 0 bases and J lost 4, with 9 bases in between. CDR1 is MNHEY and CDR2 is SVGAGI in the germline V gene. The CDR3 contains 14 residues. The CDR3 coding sequence is TGTGCCAGCAGTTACTCGAGGGAACTCACTGAAGCTTTCTTT. Encoded protein: CASSYSRELTEAFF.

This chain connects TRBV11-2 to TRBJ2-7; TRBD1 is a possible D gene (6 bases). CDR1 SGHAT and CDR2 FQNNGV come from the germline V gene. The CDR3 covers 11 residues. V was trimmed by 9 bases and J by 4 bases, leaving 10 bases between them. DNA for the CDR3: TGTGCCAGAGAAACAGGGTACGAGCAGTACGTC. Translated, it gives CARETGYEQYV.

This chain joins TRBV11-2 and TRBJ2-1, with 14 bases identical to TRBD2. Germline V gene data show CDR1 as SGHAT and CDR2 as FQNNGV. The CDR3 runs 18 residues. The V gene end was trimmed by 0 bases and the J gene end by 0 bases; junction bases not matched to a gene: 1. The CDR3 DNA is TGTGCCAGCAGCTTAGATGGGACTAGCGGGAGCTCCTACAATGAGCAGTTCTTC. Its translation: CASSLDGTSGSSYNEQFF.

The V call is TRBV9, the J call TRBJ2-1; TRBD1 agrees at 12 bases. V gave up 3 bases and J gave up 7 bases; unmatched junction bases: 20. This CDR3 has 20 residues. The germline V gene has CDR1 SGDLS and CDR2 YYNGEE. CDR3 coding DNA: TGTGCCAGCAGCGCCTCCCCGGGACAGGGGGCGCCGCTGGGGGTTAATGAGCAGTTCTTC. Translating gives CASSASPGQGAPLGVNEQFF.

The rearrangement joins TRBV7-9 to TRBJ2-2; TRBD2 agrees at 7 bases. This CDR3 spans 16 amino acids. V gave up 5 bases and J gave up 3 bases; unmatched junction bases: 9. The germline V gene encodes CDR1 SEHNR and CDR2 FQNEAQ (reference sequence). The chain's CDR3 is CASSDPGTIYTGELFF. The CDR3 DNA reads as TGTGCCAGCAGCGATCCGGGGACTATATACACCGGGGAGCTGTTTTTT.

The CDR3 reads CSVATGTVNEKLFF. The DNA for the CDR3 is TGCAGCGTCGCAACCGGGACAGTTAATGAAAAACTGTTTTTT. The chain links TRBV29-1 to TRBJ1-4; 7 bases map to TRBD1. After removal of 6 bases from V and 4 bases from J, the junction contained 8 bases not matched to a gene. The CDR3 consists of 14 residues. CDR1 is SQVTM and CDR2 is ANQGSEA in the germline V gene.

The chain is built from TRBV7-8 and TRBJ2-1; possibly TRBD2 for D (6 bases). V was pared by 3 bases and J by 6 bases, with 12 bases between. CDR1 SGHVS and CDR2 FQNEAQ come from the germline V gene. The CDR3 is 14 residues long. The CDR3 nucleotides read TGTGCCAGCAGCTTCAGGGACTTGGGCAATGAGCAGTTCTTC. Residues: CASSFRDLGNEQFF.

The V gene is TRBV7-8, the J gene TRBJ1-4; D call uncertain. Germline CDR1 and CDR2: SGHVS and FQNEAQ. V shed 2 bases and J shed 8 bases, with 12 bases lying between them. The CDR3 contains 14 residues. The CDR3 sequence: CASSLSVGLEKLFF. CDR3 bases: TGTGCCAGCAGCTTAAGTGTGGGCTTGGAAAAACTGTTTTTT.

The chain combines TRBV11-2 with TRBJ2-7; TRBD2 is a possible D gene (5 bases). The germline gives CDR1 SGHAT, CDR2 FQNNGV. CDR3 length: 18 residues. The V gene lost 4 bases and the J gene lost 5 bases, with 27 bases spanning the gap. The CDR3 DNA follows: TGTGCCAGCAGCTCCTCGGTGAGCGGCGTTTTAGTTCGGAACGAGCAGTACTTC. This codes for CASSSSVSGVLVRNEQYF.

The gene calls are TRBV20-1 and TRBJ1-2; TRBD1 is a possible D gene (6 bases). This CDR3 has 14 residues. The germline V gene encodes CDR1 DFQATT and CDR2 SNEGSKA (reference sequence). V was shortened by 3 bases and J by 2 bases, with 13 bases between the two germline ends. CDR3 sequence (DNA): TGCAGTGCTAGTTTTGGGGGCGCAAACTATGGCTACACCTTC. As protein: CSASFGGANYGYTF.